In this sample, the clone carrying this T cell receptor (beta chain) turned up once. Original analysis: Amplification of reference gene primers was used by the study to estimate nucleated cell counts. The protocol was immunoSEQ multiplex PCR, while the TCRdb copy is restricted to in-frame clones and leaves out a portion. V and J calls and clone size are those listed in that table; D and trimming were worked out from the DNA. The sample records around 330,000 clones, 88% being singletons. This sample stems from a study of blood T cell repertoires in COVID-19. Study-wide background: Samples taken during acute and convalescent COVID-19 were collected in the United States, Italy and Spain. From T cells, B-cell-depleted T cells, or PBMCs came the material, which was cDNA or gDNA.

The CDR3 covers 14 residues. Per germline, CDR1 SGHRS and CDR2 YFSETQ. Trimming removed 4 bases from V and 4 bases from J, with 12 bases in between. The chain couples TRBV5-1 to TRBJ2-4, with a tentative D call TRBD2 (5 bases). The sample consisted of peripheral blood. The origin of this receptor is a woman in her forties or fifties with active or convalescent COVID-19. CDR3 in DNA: TGCGCCAGCAGCCCGGGCCGGGAAAAAAACATTCAGTACTTC. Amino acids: CASSPGREKNIQYF.